This TCR beta chain was recorded in a study of diagnostic markers for celiac disease (dated by TCRdb to between 2020 and 2021). This clonotype counts as medium-sized (0.01 to 0.1%) based on its frequency; no count is recorded. Its antigen is unknown. Sequencing was performed on an Illumina MiSeq. After reprocessing by TCRdb, each CDR3 protein sequence is one entry, and no DNA is given. The table of this sample itemizes about 1,200 distinct CDR3 sequences. The top ten clones comprise 30% of the sample. Inclusive of the bounding cysteine and phenylalanine, the CDR3 is 16 residues long. DNA is not recorded here. From the germline V gene, CDR1 is LGHNA and CDR2 is YSLEER.

The sequence was collected from a human donor. This table probably holds off-target reads from a library built for another chain. The chain joins TRBV4-3 to TRBJ1-4; the D gene TCRdb calls, TRBD1, cannot be checked with no DNA. The sample taken for sequencing was either unsorted cells or a sorted T cell fraction (not recorded which). The CDR3 protein: CASSQDLSGLREKLFF.